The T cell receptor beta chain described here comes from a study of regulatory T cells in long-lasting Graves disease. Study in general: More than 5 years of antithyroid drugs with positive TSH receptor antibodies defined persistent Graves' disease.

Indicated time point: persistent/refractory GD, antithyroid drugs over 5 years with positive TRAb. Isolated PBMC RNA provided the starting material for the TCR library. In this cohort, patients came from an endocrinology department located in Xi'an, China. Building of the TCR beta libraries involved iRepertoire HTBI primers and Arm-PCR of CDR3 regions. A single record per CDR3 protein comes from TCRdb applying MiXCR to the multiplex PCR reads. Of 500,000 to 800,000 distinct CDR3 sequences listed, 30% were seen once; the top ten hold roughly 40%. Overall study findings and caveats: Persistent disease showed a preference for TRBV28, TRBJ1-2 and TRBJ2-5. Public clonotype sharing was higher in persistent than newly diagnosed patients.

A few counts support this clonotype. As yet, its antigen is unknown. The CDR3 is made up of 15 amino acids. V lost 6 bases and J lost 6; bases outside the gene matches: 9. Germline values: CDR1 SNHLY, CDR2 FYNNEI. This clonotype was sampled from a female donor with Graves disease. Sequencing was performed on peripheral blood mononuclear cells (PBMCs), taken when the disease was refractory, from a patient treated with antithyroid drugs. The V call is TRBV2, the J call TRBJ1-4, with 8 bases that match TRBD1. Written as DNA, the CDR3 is TGTGCCAGCAGCGACCAGGACAGGGCGGATGAAAAACTGTTTTTT. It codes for CASSDQDRADEKLFF.